This T cell receptor beta chain comes out of a study of cytomegalovirus exposure and HLA in healthy donors. The study's findings and limits: Later genetic work tied a missense DCLRE1C variant to beta-chain V and J trimming. Sequencing likely caused a cluster of highly shared sequence variants. As a later analysis showed, several of the most significant clusters appeared to be linked to common viral pathogens.

Of note for this clone: The antigen remains unidentified.

With 60 Vbeta and 13 Jbeta primers, the PCR was carried out. Under the authors' procedure: In a later analysis, the count reached 80 million or so unique TCR beta chains, with about 12 million shared. TCRdb keeps only in-frame clones here, not all; method: immunoSEQ multiplex PCR. V and J calls and clone size follow that table, whereas D and trimming were derived from the DNA. The sample holds some 150,000 clones. Sequenced material: PBMCs. This TCR came from a woman under 30 in good health and CMV-seronegative.

CDR3: CASSRQTTDTQYF. CDR3 nucleotides: TGTGCCAGCTCCAGACAGACCACAGATACGCAGTATTTT. V and J are TRBV7-7 and TRBJ2-3; a weak D match, TRBD1 (5 bases). The CDR3 totals 13 residues. Trimming pared 8 bases from V and 2 bases from J, leaving 11 bases between. CDR1 SSHAT and CDR2 FNYEAQ come from the germline V gene (reference sequence).